The source of this T cell receptor (beta chain) is a study of vaccination effects on CD4 cells after COVID-19. Study-wide background: Each participant was given two doses of one vaccine (BNT162b2 or mRNA-1273).

Clones were read by immunoSEQ multiplex PCR, and TCRdb kept only the in-frame ones, dropping some. The table shows tens of thousands of clones, with about 81% occurring only once. Study outcomes and limitations: In the study, convalescent patients were few, and early post-infection timepoints were absent.

J gave up 5 bases and V 3 bases, and 8 bases lay outside the gene matches. The germline CDR1 and CDR2 sequences are WSHSY and SAAADI. The CDR3 is made up of 15 amino acids. Points on this clone: The antigen remains unidentified.

ViraFEST used viral peptide pools to expand antigen-specific CD4+ T cells before sequencing. Subsequent to a culture period of under twelve days, CD4+ T cells were isolated. PCR showed that the person got SARS-CoV-2 infection at some point between March and December 2020. The chain employs TRBV10-2 and TRBJ2-3; TRBD2 aligns across 7 bases. The sample in question was CD4+ T cells from PBMCs cultured with a peptide pool, obtained before COVID-19 vaccination. This TCR came from a human donor who had a prior SARS-CoV-2 infection. In DNA form, the CDR3 reads TGCGCCAGCAGTGAAACGCGGGAGTGGGAAGATACGCAGTATTTT. Residues: CASSETREWEDTQYF.